Presented here are 11 T cell receptor beta chains from one specimen sequenced in a study of blood T cell repertoires in COVID-19. The assay was immunoSEQ multiplex PCR, and TCRdb's table has in-frame clones only and misses some. Seen here are under 300,000 clones, approximately 90% observed once, and the top ten hold roughly 2%. Sequencing was done on a sample of PBMCs or T cells enriched from blood (not recorded which). These receptors came from a woman aged 40-49 years with acute COVID-19.

The rearrangement joins TRBV4-2 to TRBJ2-7, with D maybe TRBD2 (6 bases). This CDR3 spans 16 amino acids. Germline V lookup: CDR1 LGHNA, CDR2 YNFKEQ. V shed 0 bases and J shed 2 bases, with 14 bases lying between them. CDR3 amino acids: CASSQDRGGTAYEQYF. Here the CDR3 DNA reads TGTGCCAGCAGCCAAGATCGTGGCGGGACGGCCTACGAGCAGTACTTC.

This sequence joins TRBV6-6 and TRBJ1-5; TRBD1 matches 8 bases. V shed 5 bases, J shed 0 bases, and the junction held 3 bases outside the gene matches. This CDR3 spans 15 amino acids. The germline gives CDR1 MNHNY, CDR2 SVGAGI (reference sequence). CDR3 region: CASSTGQVSNQPQHF. The CDR3 DNA follows: TGTGCCAGCAGTACGGGACAGGTTAGCAATCAGCCCCAGCATTTT.

The rearrangement links TRBV6-1 to TRBJ2-2; D not certain. The CDR3 covers 12 residues. Germline V CDR1 and CDR2: MNHNS, SASEGT. The germline V and J ends were trimmed by 7 bases and 5 bases, with 8 bases remaining between them. CDR3 loop: CASNGWTGELFF. In DNA, the CDR3 is TGTGCCAGCAACGGGTGGACCGGGGAGCTGTTTTTT.

In its sample, this clone was seen a few times. V is TRBV5-6 and J is TRBJ1-5; 8 nucleotides match TRBD1. The CDR3 consists of 12 residues. The germline gives CDR1 SGHDT, CDR2 YYEEEE. Germline trimming cut 2 bases from V and 10 bases from J; bases unmatched to any gene: 2. CDR3 in DNA: TGTGCCAGCAGCTTCGGGACAGGCCCCCAGCATTTT. This codes for CASSFGTGPQHF.

The V and J genes are TRBV11-3 and TRBJ2-1, with D tentatively TRBD2 (7 bases). The CDR3 contains 16 residues. Trimming removed 3 bases at V and 0 bases at J, with 12 bases between. In germline, CDR1 is SGHNT, CDR2 YENEEA. CDR3 sequence reads: CASSLGRGASYNEQFF. The CDR3 DNA is TGTGCCAGCAGCTTGGGGAGGGGGGCCTCCTACAATGAGCAGTTCTTC.

This clone turned up a few times. This rearrangement joins TRBV5-1 to TRBJ1-1; D is uncertain. CDR3 length: 13 residues. The germline CDR1 and CDR2 sequences are SGHRS and YFSETQ. Trimming removed 0 bases at V and 1 base at J, with 4 bases between. CDR3 DNA sequence: TGCGCCAGCAGCTTGGTAGCGAACACTGAAGCTTTCTTT. The encoded protein is CASSLVANTEAFF.

This chain connects TRBV19 to TRBJ2-5, with D perhaps matching TRBD2 (6 bases). The CDR3 length is 15 residues. V gave up 7 bases and J gave up 5 bases, with 20 bases separating them. In germline, CDR1 is LNHDA, CDR2 SQIVND (reference sequence). Written as DNA, the CDR3 is TGTGCCAGTACCGATGGGGGACTTGGAGGGGAGACCCAGTACTTC. Its protein is CASTDGGLGGETQYF.

This sequence joins TRBV21-1 and TRBJ2-1; the table gives TRBD2 as D, unverified against the DNA. TRBV21-1 is described as a pseudogene. CDR3 length: 15 residues. CDR3 DNA sequence: TGTGCCAGCAAGTGTCCGGGAGGTACCTACAATGAGCAGTTCTTC. It codes for CASKCPGGTYNEQFF.

This clone appeared a single time. The chain couples TRBV23-1 to TRBJ1-5, with D tentatively TRBD1 (6 bases). TRBV23-1 is reported as an ORF; its role is uncertain. The CDR3 runs 14 residues. V was shortened by 6 bases and J by 0 bases, with 9 bases between the two germline ends. CDR3 residues: CASRDSHSNQPQHF. The DNA for the CDR3 is TGCGCCAGCAGGGACAGTCATAGCAATCAGCCCCAGCATTTT.

In its sample, this clone was seen once. This rearrangement joins TRBV2 to TRBJ1-6; D unresolved. The germline V gene encodes CDR1 SNHLY and CDR2 FYNNEI. The germline V and J ends were trimmed by 4 bases and 7 bases, with 14 bases remaining between them. This CDR3 has 15 amino acids. The CDR3 spells CASSGGGLRNSPLHF. Written as DNA, the CDR3 is TGTGCCAGCAGTGGTGGAGGACTCAGGAATTCACCCCTCCACTTT.

The chain uses TRBV6-5 and TRBJ1-6, with D possibly TRBD1 on 6 matching bases. This CDR3 is built from 14 residues. CDR1 is MNHEY, CDR2 SVGAGI, per germline. Trimming took off 2 bases at V and 6 bases at J, with 8 bases between the two ends. This CDR3 reads CASSYAGANSPLHF. CDR3 coding DNA: TGTGCCAGCAGTTACGCAGGGGCTAATTCACCCCTCCACTTT.